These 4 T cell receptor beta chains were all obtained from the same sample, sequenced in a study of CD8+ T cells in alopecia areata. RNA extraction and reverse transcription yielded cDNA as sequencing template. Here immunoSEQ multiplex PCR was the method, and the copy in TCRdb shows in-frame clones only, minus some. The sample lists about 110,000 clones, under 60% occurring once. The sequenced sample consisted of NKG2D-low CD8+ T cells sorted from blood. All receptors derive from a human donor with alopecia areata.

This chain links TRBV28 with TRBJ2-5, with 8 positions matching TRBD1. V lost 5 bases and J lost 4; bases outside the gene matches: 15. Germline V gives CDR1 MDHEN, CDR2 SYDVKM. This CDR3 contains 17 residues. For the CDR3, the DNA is TGTGCCAGCAGTATCCCACCCGACAGGGGTGGGACAGAGACCCAGTACTTC. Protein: CASSIPPDRGGTETQYF.

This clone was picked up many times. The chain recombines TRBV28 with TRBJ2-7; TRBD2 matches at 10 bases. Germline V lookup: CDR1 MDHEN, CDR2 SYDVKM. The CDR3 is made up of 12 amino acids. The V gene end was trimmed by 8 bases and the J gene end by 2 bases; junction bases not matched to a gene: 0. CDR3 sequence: CASGLAAYEQYF. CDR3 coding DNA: TGTGCCAGCGGACTAGCGGCCTACGAGCAGTACTTC.

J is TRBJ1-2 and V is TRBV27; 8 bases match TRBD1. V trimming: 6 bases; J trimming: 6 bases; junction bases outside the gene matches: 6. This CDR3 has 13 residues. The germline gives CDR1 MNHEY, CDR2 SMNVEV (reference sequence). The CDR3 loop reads CASRTDRAHGYTF. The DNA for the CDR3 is TGTGCCAGCAGAACGGACAGGGCTCATGGCTACACCTTC.

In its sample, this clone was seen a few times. The CDR3 sequence: CASTRDLRELFF. CDR3 sequence (DNA): TGTGCCAGTACACGGGACTTGAGGGAGCTGTTTTTT. The chain joins TRBV19 to TRBJ2-2; D is possibly TRBD2 (6 bases). Trimming cost V 7 bases and J 9 bases, with 12 bases left between them. Germline lookup yields CDR1 LNHDA and CDR2 SQIVND (reference sequence). This CDR3 is built from 12 residues.